This T cell receptor beta chain is drawn from a study of blood T cell repertoires in COVID-19. Study in general: Sample material is recorded as cDNA or gDNA derived from T cells, B-cell-depleted T cells, or PBMCs.

The CDR3 is 13 residues long. Looked up from germline, CDR1 is SGHAT and CDR2 is FQNNGV. The V gene lost 0 bases and the J gene lost 6 bases, with 8 bases spanning the gap. The assay was immunoSEQ multiplex PCR, and TCRdb's table has in-frame clones only and misses some. The repertoire holds fewer than 300,000 clones, with roughly 91% as singletons. The specimen sequenced was PBMCs or T cells enriched from blood (not recorded which). J is TRBJ1-1 and V is TRBV11-2, with no clear D. This receptor was obtained from a man in his forties or fifties who had recovered from COVID-19. CDR3 nucleotide sequence: TGTGCCAGCAGCTTAGAAAGAGGGTCTGAAGCTTTCTTT. Residues: CASSLERGSEAFF.